This T cell receptor beta chain was sequenced in a study of cytomegalovirus exposure and HLA in healthy donors. Study-level findings and limits: Several of the most significant clusters appeared linked to common viral pathogens, based on a later analysis. Most subjects had HLA-A and HLA-B alleles reportedly predicted accurately by TCR beta sequences. In a later analysis, TCR beta V- and J-gene trimming was associated with a missense DCLRE1C variant. In vitro assays verified that three CMV-associated chains recognized CMV antigens specifically.

Both 60 Vbeta primers and 13 Jbeta primers went into the PCR. Data came from immunoSEQ multiplex PCR; TCRdb stores just in-frame clones and leaves some out. The sample records about 220,000 clones, 65% to 85% being singletons. This clone was observed a single time. What it binds is unknown. Specimen: PBMCs. The source of this sequence is a boy aged 2-15 years in good health and CMV-seronegative.

The CDR3 nucleotides are TGTGCCAGTAGTAGGTCATATGGACAGGGGTTCCGCGAGCAGTACTTC. Protein: CASSRSYGQGFREQYF. This sequence joins TRBV19 and TRBJ2-7, with 9 bases aligning to TRBD1. This CDR3 spans 16 amino acids. V lost 4 bases, J lost 6 bases, and 13 bases stayed unmatched. Germline V gene lookup returns CDR1 LNHDA and CDR2 SQIVND (reference sequence).